These 28 T cell receptor beta chains came from one sample sequenced in a study of blood T cells in healthy people across ages. The second PCR ran about 6 to 11 cycles with a sample-barcoded 5' primer and J-beta primers. A single record per CDR3 protein comes from TCRdb applying MiXCR to the 5' RACE reads. There are approximately 880,000 distinct CDR3 sequences in the sample; under 50% occur only once, and 13% lies in the top ten. Sequencing input: blood. These receptors came from a man aged 25 to 45 in good health.

The chain employs TRBV28 and TRBJ2-7; D unresolved. The V gene's germline CDR1 is MDHEN and CDR2 SYDVKM. The CDR3 totals 15 residues. The V end was cut by 4 bases, the J end by 3 bases, with 16 bases between. CDR3 bases: TGTGCCAGCAGTTCGACCGCTGACTCAAACTACGAGCAGTACTTC. It encodes CASSSTADSNYEQYF.

The chain combines TRBV15 with TRBJ2-1, with TRBD1 identical over 9 bases. V was clipped by 1 base and J by 6 bases; unmatched bases: 4. Per germline, CDR1 LNHNV and CDR2 YYDKDF (reference sequence). The CDR3 has 15 residues. Here the CDR3 DNA reads TGTGCCACCAGCAGAGTGGACAGGGGTTCCAATGAGCAGTTCTTC. Amino acid sequence: CATSRVDRGSNEQFF.

In its sample, this clonotype was seen a few times. The chain combines TRBV4-1 with TRBJ1-1, with 7 bases fitting TRBD1. J gave up 5 bases and V 3 bases, and 9 bases lay outside the gene matches. This CDR3 is built from 15 residues. The germline CDR1 and CDR2 sequences are MGHRA and YSYEKL. The CDR3 is CASSHAGTARTEAFF. The CDR3 DNA reads as TGCGCCAGCAGCCATGCCGGGACAGCTCGGACTGAAGCTTTCTTT.

CDR3 nucleotide sequence: TGCAGCGTTGATCCCGGGAATGGCTACACCTTC. Its translation: CSVDPGNGYTF. The chain has TRBV29-1 and TRBJ1-2; D not certain. CDR3 length: 11 amino acids. V was cut by 3 bases and J by 6 bases, with 8 bases left in between. Germline CDR1 SQVTM, CDR2 ANQGSEA.

This clonotype was observed a few times. V usage is TRBV7-2 and J usage is TRBJ1-5, with a tentative D call TRBD1 (5 bases). V was pared by 1 base and J by 4 bases, with 17 bases between. The germline gives CDR1 SGHTA, CDR2 FQGNSA. This CDR3 spans 17 amino acids. The CDR3 DNA reads as TGTGCCAGCAGCTTAGTGTCTCAGGGTTTCGGAAATCAGCCCCAGCATTTT. Protein product: CASSLVSQGFGNQPQHF.

This rearrangement joins TRBV3-1 to TRBJ2-7; the D gene is possibly TRBD1 (6 bases). V lost 0 bases and J 3 bases, leaving 15 bases between the germline ends. Germline loops: CDR1 LGHDT, CDR2 YNNKEL (reference sequence). The CDR3 sequence is 16 residues long. The CDR3 reads CASSQEIWGQYYEQYF. Written as DNA, the CDR3 is TGTGCCAGCAGCCAAGAGATTTGGGGGCAGTACTACGAGCAGTACTTC.

Worth noting for this clonotype: A junction end diverges from the germline sequence, so it may reflect a read error. The chain joins TRBV7-3 to TRBJ2-7; D perhaps matches TRBD1 (6 bases). Germline CDR1 and CDR2: SGHTA and FQGTGA. This CDR3 region has 14 residues. The DNA of the CDR3 is TGTGCCAACAGCGTAACGTGGACAGATGGCATACAGTACTTC. It specifies CANSVTWTDGIQYF.

This chain uses TRBV5-1 with TRBJ2-1; unclear D gene. The CDR3 has 16 amino acids. Trimming stripped 0 bases from V and 2 bases from J, with 12 bases between. Germline V gives CDR1 SGHRS, CDR2 YFSETQ. The DNA of the CDR3 is TGCGCCAGCAGCTTGGAGCCGGGTGGCCCCTACAATGAGCAGTTCTTC. Translating it yields CASSLEPGGPYNEQFF.

This clonotype has a count of ten or more. The chain carries TRBV11-2 and TRBJ2-7; TRBD1 matches 10 bases. Germline lookup yields CDR1 SGHAT and CDR2 FQNNGV. Trimming removed 1 base from V and 2 bases from J; junction bases left unmatched: 2. This CDR3 spans 15 amino acids. The CDR3, as DNA: TGTGCCAGCAGCTTAGGGGGGACAGGGGCCTACGAGCAGTACTTC. This codes for CASSLGGTGAYEQYF.

The DNA of the CDR3 is TGTGCCAGCAGTTACCTTGGGTTGACAGGACGAGAGACCCAGTACTTC. It encodes CASSYLGLTGRETQYF. The genes are TRBV6-5 and TRBJ2-5; weak D call: TRBD1 (6 bases). Trimming stripped 2 bases from V and 4 bases from J, with 17 bases between. Germline CDR1 reads MNHEY; CDR2 reads SVGAGI. The CDR3 consists of 16 residues.

This clonotype showed up just a few times. This chain links TRBV5-1 with TRBJ2-7, with D tentatively TRBD1 (5 bases). This CDR3 has 13 amino acids. With 4 bases removed from V and 1 base from J, the gap between germline ends came to 9 bases. Germline V gives CDR1 SGHRS, CDR2 YFSETQ. The chain's CDR3 is CASSRGISYEQYF. The DNA of the CDR3 is TGCGCCAGCAGCAGGGGAATTTCCTACGAGCAGTACTTC.

V gene TRBV28 combines with J gene TRBJ1-2; D is ambiguous. CDR3 length equals 18 residues. The V end was cut by 6 bases, the J end by 3 bases, with 26 bases between. Germline CDR1 is MDHEN and CDR2 is SYDVKM. The CDR3 region is CASRGSSEGRVSYYGYTF. CDR3 nucleotide sequence: TGTGCCAGCAGAGGATCGTCCGAAGGGAGGGTTTCTTACTATGGCTACACCTTC.

This rearrangement joins TRBV13 to TRBJ1-4; weak D call: TRBD1 (5 bases). The CDR3 consists of 15 residues. Looked up from germline, CDR1 is PRHDT and CDR2 is FYEKMQ (reference sequence). Trimming left V 1 base short and J 8 bases short, with 14 bases between. Written as DNA, the CDR3 is TGTGCCAGCAGCTTAGATGGGGGAAAGGAGGAAAAACTGTTTTTT. Protein product: CASSLDGGKEEKLFF.

V gene TRBV29-1 combines with J gene TRBJ2-7; D is unclear. The J call is uncertain, as TRBJ2-4 better fits the DNA end. CDR1 and CDR2 (germline): SQVTM, ANQGSEA. The CDR3 covers 11 residues. The CDR3, as DNA: TGCAGCGTTGAAGATCTAAACATTCAGTACTTC. As protein: CSVEDLNIQYF.

CDR3 bases: TGTGCCATCAGTGGCCGGGACTACGAGCAGTACTTC. It translates to CAISGRDYEQYF. This chain joins TRBV10-3 and TRBJ2-7; a weak D match, TRBD2 (5 bases). The CDR3 is 12 residues long. The V and J ends lost 4 bases and 3 bases respectively, with 7 bases between them. Germline CDR1 reads ENHRY; CDR2 reads SYGVKD.

A few counts support this clonotype. The chain combines TRBV20-1 with TRBJ1-4; TRBD1 is a possible D gene (5 bases). The CDR3 contains 16 residues. V lost 0 bases to trimming and J lost 6 bases, with 17 bases between them. The germline V gene has CDR1 DFQATT and CDR2 SNEGSKA (reference sequence). DNA of the CDR3: TGCAGTGCTAGAGAAATGGGGGTAGTACTCGATGAAAAACTGTTTTTT. Protein product: CSAREMGVVLDEKLFF.

The chain combines TRBV20-1 with TRBJ2-3, with TRBD2 identical over 9 bases. The length of the CDR3 is 14 residues. The germline V gene encodes CDR1 DFQATT and CDR2 SNEGSKA (reference sequence). The CDR3: CSALAGSRTDTQYF. DNA of the CDR3: TGCAGCGCCCTAGCGGGGAGTCGCACAGATACGCAGTATTTT.

Comment on this clonotype: The junction shows a germline mismatch at one end, possibly a read error. The DNA of the CDR3 is TGTGCCAGCAGTTTGCGTCTTGGGGCCGACGTCCTGACTTTC. This codes for CASSLRLGADVLTF. The chain is built from TRBV28 and TRBJ2-6; a possible D gene is TRBD1 (5 bases). From germline, CDR1 is MDHEN and CDR2 SYDVKM. The CDR3 extends over 14 amino acids.

This clonotype was observed a handful of times. The rearrangement links TRBV20-1 to TRBJ2-1; D gene uncertain. This CDR3 contains 12 residues. Germline loops: CDR1 DFQATT, CDR2 SNEGSKA (reference sequence). Trimming removed 2 bases at V and 9 bases at J, with 11 bases between. The CDR3 region is CSARPLASEQFF. The CDR3 coding sequence is TGCAGTGCTAGACCCTTAGCCAGTGAGCAGTTCTTC.

The chain recombines TRBV5-1 with TRBJ1-1; TRBD1 agrees at 9 bases. Trimming took 7 bases from V and 1 from J; bases not matched to a gene: 5. This CDR3 has 14 residues. The V gene's germline CDR1 is SGHRS and CDR2 YFSETQ. This CDR3 is CASHRGRGNTEAFF. In DNA, the CDR3 is TGCGCCAGCCACAGGGGGCGGGGGAACACTGAAGCTTTCTTT.

The genes are TRBV9 and TRBJ2-4; D uncertain. Judging by the DNA end, TRBJ2-7 fits better; the J call may be wrong. This CDR3 has 13 residues. Germline V lookup: CDR1 SGDLS, CDR2 YYNGEE. In nucleotides, the CDR3 is TGTGCCAGCGGCTTCGTCGGCGGCTACGAGCAGTACTTC. Its translation: CASGFVGGYEQYF.

The chain joins TRBV20-1 to TRBJ1-1; D is unresolved. CDR3 length: 14 amino acids. The germline CDR1 and CDR2 sequences are DFQATT and SNEGSKA (reference sequence). V was shortened by 3 bases and J by 3 bases, with 14 bases between the two germline ends. The CDR3 nucleotides read TGCAGTGCTAGGCCCCCCGGGAGTCACACTGAAGCTTTCTTT. The encoded protein is CSARPPGSHTEAFF.

This clonotype was detected a few times. The chain uses TRBV29-1 and TRBJ2-7; tentative D call: TRBD2 (7 bases). This CDR3 has 12 amino acids. The V gene's germline CDR1 is SQVTM and CDR2 ANQGSEA. V shed 7 bases and J shed 5 bases, with 15 bases lying between them. Written as DNA, the CDR3 is TGCAGCGCCGAGGGGGGGAATCACGAGCAGTACTTC. Translating gives CSAEGGNHEQYF.

The chain recombines TRBV5-1 with TRBJ2-5; D gene unclear. This CDR3 has 16 amino acids. From germline, CDR1 is SGHRS and CDR2 YFSETQ. V was cut by 0 bases and J by 4 bases, with 16 bases left in between. The CDR3 is CASSLDDLGLIETQYF. CDR3 DNA sequence: TGCGCCAGCAGCTTGGACGACCTGGGTCTCATAGAGACCCAGTACTTC.

V usage is TRBV6-1 and J usage is TRBJ2-7, with TRBD1 matching over 8 bases. CDR1 is MNHNS, CDR2 SASEGT, per germline. The CDR3 length is 13 residues. V was clipped by 10 bases and J by 2 bases; unmatched bases: 7. CDR3 nucleotide sequence: TGTGCCATCACTCGGGACAGGACCTACGAGCAGTACTTC. Its translation is CAITRDRTYEQYF.

V usage is TRBV4-1 and J usage is TRBJ2-5; D unclear. The tail of the sequence fits TRBJ2-7 better, so the J call may be wrong. From germline, CDR1 is MGHRA and CDR2 YSYEKL. This CDR3 has 13 residues. CDR3 protein: CASSQGPLAEQYF. The CDR3 coding sequence is TGCGCCAGCAGCCAAGGACCTTTGGCCGAGCAGTACTTC.

This clonotype was found a few times. The chain has TRBV30 and TRBJ1-3; D uncertain. Trimming took off 0 bases at V and 0 bases at J, with 12 bases between the two ends. This CDR3 is 16 amino acids long. Germline-derived CDR1 and CDR2 are GTSNPN and SVGIG (reference sequence). The CDR3 nucleotides are TGTGCCTGGAGTGTAGACTTGCTGAGCTCTGGAAACACCATATATTTT. Protein product: CAWSVDLLSSGNTIYF.

The chain links TRBV29-1 to TRBJ2-5; TRBD1 matches 8 bases. CDR3 length: 15 amino acids. Germline V gene lookup returns CDR1 SQVTM and CDR2 ANQGSEA. V shed 7 bases and J 7 bases; nucleotides not matched to a gene: 17. The CDR3, as DNA: TGCAGCGCAACTTCCTCACAGGGGGTTAAGGGGACCCAGTACTTC. It codes for CSATSSQGVKGTQYF.